These 5 T cell receptor beta chains were sequenced from one sample in a study of T cells in tumors after PD-1 blockade. Sequencing was performed with immunoSEQ multiplex PCR; in TCRdb, only in-frame clones are kept and a portion is missing. The sample holds 23,000 or so clones, 80% to 85% seen once. Sequenced here: PBMCs, sampled after anti-PD-1 treatment. The receptors were sampled from a human donor with basal cell carcinoma.

On this clone: At one end the junction does not follow the germline gene, possibly because of a read error. V is TRBV6-5 and J is TRBJ2-1; 15 bases are a match to TRBD2. The CDR3 covers 16 residues. Germline V lookup: CDR1 MNHEY, CDR2 SVGAGI. CDR3 coding DNA: TGTGCCAGCGGTTACGGGACTAGCGGGGGGATCAATGAGCAGTTCTTC. Translating gives CASGYGTSGGINEQFF.

The chain employs TRBV7-3 and TRBJ2-2, with D perhaps TRBD1 (6 bases). V lost 2 bases, J lost 4 bases, and 11 bases lay in between. CDR1 and CDR2 from the germline V gene are SGHTA and FQGTGA. The CDR3 has 15 amino acids. For the CDR3, the DNA is TGTGCCAGCAGCTTATGGGGGCCGGGCACCGGGGAGCTGTTTTTT. It yields the protein CASSLWGPGTGELFF.

The rearrangement uses TRBV29-1 and TRBJ1-4, with a weak D call TRBD1 (6 bases). V was trimmed by 4 bases and J by 7 bases, leaving 13 bases between them. The CDR3 is 13 residues long. Germline CDR1 and CDR2: SQVTM and ANQGSEA. The CDR3 here is CSVGGAGVEKLFF. In DNA, the CDR3 is TGCAGCGTTGGGGGGGCAGGGGTTGAAAAACTGTTTTTT.

The genes are TRBV3-1 (or the pseudogene TRBV3-2) and TRBJ2-2; TRBD1 matches at 8 bases. V trimming: 10 bases; J trimming: 1 base; junction bases outside the gene matches: 5. This CDR3 contains 14 residues. Germline values: CDR1 LGHDT, CDR2 YNNKEL (reference sequence). This CDR3 reads CATRQGQNTGELFF. In DNA form, the CDR3 reads TGTGCCACTCGACAGGGGCAGAACACCGGGGAGCTGTTTTTT.

The rearrangement links TRBV29-1 to TRBJ2-1; D is ambiguous. Germline lookup yields CDR1 SQVTM and CDR2 ANQGSEA. This CDR3 is built from 11 residues. The CDR3 DNA reads as TGCAGGGTGGAGAGTTACAATGAGCAGTTCTTC. It translates to CRVESYNEQFF.